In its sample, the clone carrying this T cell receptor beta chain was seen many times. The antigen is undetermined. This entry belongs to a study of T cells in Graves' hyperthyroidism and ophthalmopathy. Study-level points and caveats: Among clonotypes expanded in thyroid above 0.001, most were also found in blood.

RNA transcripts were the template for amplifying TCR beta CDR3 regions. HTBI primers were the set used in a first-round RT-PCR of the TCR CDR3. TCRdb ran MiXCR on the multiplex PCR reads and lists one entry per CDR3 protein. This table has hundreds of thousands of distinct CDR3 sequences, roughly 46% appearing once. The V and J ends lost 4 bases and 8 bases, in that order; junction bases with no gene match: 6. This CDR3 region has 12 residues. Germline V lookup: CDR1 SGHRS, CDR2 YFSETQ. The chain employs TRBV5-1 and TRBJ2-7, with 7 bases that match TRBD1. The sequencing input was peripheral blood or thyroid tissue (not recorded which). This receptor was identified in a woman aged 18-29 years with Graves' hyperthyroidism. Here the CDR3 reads CASSLDREKQYF. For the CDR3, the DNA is TGCGCCAGCAGCCTAGACAGGGAGAAGCAGTACTTC.